One sample yielded the 18 T cell receptor beta chains listed below, sequenced in a study of cytomegalovirus exposure and HLA in healthy donors. PCR primers comprised 60 Vbeta and 13 Jbeta primers. The table came from immunoSEQ multiplex PCR; TCRdb's copy has only in-frame clones and leaves some out. This listing includes 100,000 to 150,000 clones. Sample: PBMCs. Source of these receptors: a woman between 35 and 50 years old in good health and CMV-seropositive.

V usage is TRBV6-5 and J usage is TRBJ1-2; 10 bases are shared with TRBD1. Germline V gene data show CDR1 as MNHEY and CDR2 as SVGAGI. J lost 6 bases, V lost 7 bases, and 8 bases had no gene match. The CDR3 covers 14 residues. The CDR3 bases are TGTGCCAGCACCAAGACAGGGGGCGCAGATGGCTACACCTTC. Translation: CASTKTGGADGYTF.

On this clone: The sample carries other DNA sequences with the same CDR3. The chain combines TRBV6-1 with TRBJ1-2; no definite D call. The CDR3 runs to 13 residues. V lost 0 bases, J lost 4 bases, and 6 bases lay in between. Germline V gives CDR1 MNHNS, CDR2 SASEGT. The CDR3 protein is CASSEATGYGYTF. The CDR3 nucleotides are TGTGCCAGCAGTGAAGCAACGGGCTATGGCTACACCTTC.

The CDR3: CSVEAIDRDRANSYEQYF. CDR3 in DNA: TGCAGCGTTGAAGCTATTGATCGCGACAGGGCAAACTCCTACGAGCAGTACTTC. The V and J genes are TRBV29-1 and TRBJ2-7; 7 nucleotides align to TRBD1. CDR3 length: 18 amino acids. Germline V gene sequence: CDR1 SQVTM, CDR2 ANQGSEA. The J segment lost 0 bases and the V segment lost 1 base, leaving 15 bases of the junction unmatched.

The chain links TRBV30 to TRBJ1-2; D possibly corresponds to TRBD1 (5 bases). The CDR3 sequence is 14 residues long. V gave up 0 bases and J gave up 6 bases, with 14 bases separating them. The germline V gene encodes CDR1 GTSNPN and CDR2 SVGIG (reference sequence). The chain's CDR3 is CAWSVRGWKNGYTF. In DNA, the CDR3 is TGTGCCTGGAGTGTACGGGGGTGGAAAAATGGCTACACCTTC.

The chain couples TRBV5-4 to TRBJ2-7, with D possibly being TRBD1 (6 bases). Germline V CDR1 and CDR2: SGHNT, YYREEE (reference sequence). The CDR3 is 14 amino acids. Trimming stripped 3 bases from V and 3 bases from J, with 13 bases between. The CDR3, as DNA: TGTGCCAGCAGCTGGGACATCGGAGGCTACGAGCAGTACTTC. Its protein is CASSWDIGGYEQYF.

The chain uses TRBV28 and TRBJ2-5, with 12 bases identical to TRBD2. The germline V gene encodes CDR1 MDHEN and CDR2 SYDVKM. This CDR3 is built from 18 residues. Trimming at V came to 5 bases and at J to 0 bases, leaving 10 bases not matched to a gene. CDR3 nucleotides: TGTGCCAGCAGTCAAGGACTAGCGGGGAAATCTTACCAAGAGACCCAGTACTTC. It specifies CASSQGLAGKSYQETQYF.

The genes are TRBV6-5 and TRBJ2-1; D uncertain. Deletions cut 4 bases from V and 9 bases from J, with 19 bases between. Germline CDR1 MNHEY, CDR2 SVGAGI. The CDR3 loop spans 15 amino acids. The CDR3 coding sequence is TGTGCCAGCAGTTCCCTCCGGAGAGGCCCGTTTGAGCAGTTCTTC. This codes for CASSSLRRGPFEQFF.

The chain has TRBV6-1 and TRBJ1-4; D is ambiguous. Germline V gene data show CDR1 as MNHNS and CDR2 as SASEGT. This CDR3 spans 15 amino acids. Trimming left V 2 bases short and J 6 bases short, with 13 bases between. This CDR3 is CASSEKRWTDEKLFF. The CDR3 DNA reads as TGTGCCAGCAGTGAAAAGAGATGGACTGATGAAAAACTGTTTTTT.

V is TRBV6-1 and J is TRBJ1-2; no firm D call. Germline values: CDR1 MNHNS, CDR2 SASEGT. The CDR3 covers 13 residues. The V end lost 2 bases, the J end lost 2 bases, and 6 bases lay between the germline ends. The CDR3 region has the DNA TGTGCCAGCAGTGAAACGGGGAACTATGGCTACACCTTC. This encodes CASSETGNYGYTF.

CDR3 sequence reads: CASSWGSSADNEQFF. Here the CDR3 DNA reads TGTGCCAGCAGCTGGGGCTCCTCAGCCGACAATGAGCAGTTCTTC. The chain recombines TRBV11-3 with TRBJ2-1, with a weak D call TRBD1 (5 bases). Germline V gives CDR1 SGHNT, CDR2 YENEEA. V shed 4 bases and J shed 5 bases, with 15 bases lying between them. The CDR3 is 15 residues long. The full variable domain, with the rest looked up from reference TRBV11-3 and TRBJ2-1, is EAGVVQSPRYKIIEKKQPVAFWCNPISGHNTLYWYLQNLGQGPELLIRYENEEAVDDSQLPKDRFSAERLKGVDSTLKIQPAELGDSAVYLCASSWGSSADNEQFFGPGTRLTVL.

The rearrangement links TRBV14 to TRBJ2-3, with TRBD1 matching over 10 bases. Germline V gene sequence: CDR1 SGHDN, CDR2 FVKESK. J lost 1 base, V lost 4 bases, and 2 bases had no gene match. This CDR3 is 15 amino acids long. CDR3 DNA sequence: TGTGCCAGCAGCCCCGGGACAGGGGGCACAGATACGCAGTATTTT. Translating gives CASSPGTGGTDTQYF.

The chain combines TRBV28 with TRBJ2-7; TRBD2 matches at 8 bases. V was clipped by 4 bases and J by 6 bases; unmatched bases: 11. This CDR3 has 15 residues. The germline CDR1 and CDR2 sequences are MDHEN and SYDVKM. Written as DNA, the CDR3 is TGTGCCAGCAGTTCCCCCGGGACTAGATTTTCCGAGCAGTACTTC. The encoded protein is CASSSPGTRFSEQYF. The entire variable domain, with the rest obtained from reference TRBV28 and TRBJ2-7, is as follows: DVKVTQSSRYLVKRTGEKVFLECVQDMDHENMFWYRQDPGLGLRLIYFSYDVKMKEKGDIPEGYSVSREKKERFSLILESASTNQTSMYLCASSSPGTRFSEQYFGPGTRLTVT.

The chain employs TRBV7-2 and TRBJ2-1, with TRBD2 identical over 10 bases. Germline V gene sequence: CDR1 SGHTA, CDR2 FQGNSA. The CDR3 runs to 14 residues. V was pared by 10 bases and J by 7 bases, with 10 bases of the junction left unmatched. CDR3 in DNA: TGTGCCACCACCCCGGGACTAGCGTGGAATGAGCAGTTCTTC. Amino acid sequence: CATTPGLAWNEQFF.

The gene calls are TRBV27 and TRBJ2-1; no clear D gene. The V end was cut by 5 bases, the J end by 2 bases, with 7 bases between. Germline CDR1 MNHEY, CDR2 SMNVEV (reference sequence). The CDR3 extends over 13 amino acids. Written as DNA, the CDR3 is TGTGCCAGCAGTGCCTGGCCCTACAATGAGCAGTTCTTC. Its translation is CASSAWPYNEQFF.

The chain employs TRBV28 and TRBJ2-3; 9 nucleotides align to TRBD1. Looked up from germline, CDR1 is MDHEN and CDR2 is SYDVKM. CDR3 size: 17 residues. V lost 4 bases, J lost 2 bases, and 10 bases stayed unmatched. The CDR3 DNA is TGTGCCAGCAGTTCCTCCCGGGACAGGGTTAACACAGATACGCAGTATTTT. Translation gives CASSSSRDRVNTDTQYF.

The J gene is TRBJ2-7, the V gene TRBV27; maybe TRBD1 (5 bases). CDR3 length: 13 amino acids. V lost 3 bases to trimming and J lost 2 bases, with 8 bases between them. CDR1 is MNHEY and CDR2 is SMNVEV in the germline V gene (reference sequence). CDR3 bases: TGTGCCAGCAGTTTTGCACAGGCCTACGAGCAGTACTTC. Translating it yields CASSFAQAYEQYF.

This chain uses TRBV5-1 with TRBJ2-5; TRBD2 matches at 8 bases. The J call could be wrong; TRBJ2-7 is a better fit for the DNA end. The V gene's germline CDR1 is SGHRS and CDR2 YFSETQ. The CDR3 sequence is 15 residues long. This CDR3 reads CASSFNGRDRYEQYF. In DNA, the CDR3 is TGCGCCAGCAGCTTCAACGGGAGGGATAGGTACGAGCAGTACTTC.

This sequence joins TRBV7-2 and TRBJ2-4, with a weak D call TRBD1 (5 bases). V lost 5 bases, J lost 10 bases, and 12 bases lay in between. Germline lookup yields CDR1 SGHTA and CDR2 FQGNSA. The CDR3 has 12 residues. CDR3 amino acids: CASSASGQIQYF. Here the CDR3 DNA reads TGTGCCAGCAGCGCCTCAGGGCAGATTCAGTACTTC.